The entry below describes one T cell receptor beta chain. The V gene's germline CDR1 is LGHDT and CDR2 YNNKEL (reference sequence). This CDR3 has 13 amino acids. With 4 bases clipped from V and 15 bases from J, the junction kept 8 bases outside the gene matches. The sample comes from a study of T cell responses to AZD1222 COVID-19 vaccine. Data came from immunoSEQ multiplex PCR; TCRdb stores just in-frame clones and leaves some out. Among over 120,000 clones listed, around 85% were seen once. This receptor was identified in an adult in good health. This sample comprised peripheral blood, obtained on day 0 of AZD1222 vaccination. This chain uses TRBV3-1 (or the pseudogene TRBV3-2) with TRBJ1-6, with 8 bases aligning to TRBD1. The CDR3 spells CASSLGQGGILHF. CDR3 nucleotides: TGTGCCAGCAGCCTTGGACAGGGAGGGATCCTCCACTTT.